This entry lists 18 T cell receptor beta chains sequenced from one sample in a study of blood T cells in healthy people across ages. The second PCR ran about 7 to 12 cycles with a sample-barcoded 5' primer and J-beta primers. From the 5' RACE reads, TCRdb called clonotypes with MiXCR, one entry per CDR3 protein. The sample shows more than 650,000 distinct CDR3 sequences, 22% of them seen only once. Sequencing was carried out using blood. The receptor source for this set is a man in his 70s in good health.

V and J are TRBV20-1 and TRBJ2-5; D is possibly TRBD2 (5 bases). The CDR3 runs 14 residues. The V and J ends lost 0 bases and 7 bases respectively, with 15 bases between them. The germline V gene has CDR1 DFQATT and CDR2 SNEGSKA (reference sequence). The CDR3 sequence: CSARDSSPEGTQYF. The CDR3 DNA reads TGCAGTGCTAGAGACTCATCCCCCGAGGGGACCCAGTACTTC.

In its sample, this clonotype was seen a few times. The V and J genes are TRBV7-2 and TRBJ1-2; 8 nucleotides line up with TRBD1. The CDR3 spans 15 residues. Germline values: CDR1 SGHTA, CDR2 FQGNSA. Unmatched junction bases numbered 10, after V lost 4 bases and J lost 6 bases. The CDR3 DNA reads TGTGCCAGCAGCTCCGTGACAGGGGCGAATGATGGCTACACCTTC. Residues: CASSSVTGANDGYTF.

The chain carries TRBV24-1 and TRBJ2-3, with a tentative D call TRBD2 (6 bases). V was shortened by 0 bases and J by 1 base, with 10 bases between the two germline ends. This CDR3 comprises 16 residues. Germline V lookup: CDR1 KGHDR, CDR2 SFDVKD. As DNA, the CDR3 is TGTGCCACCAGTGATTTGCCGAGCGGGCGCACAGATACGCAGTATTTT. The encoded protein is CATSDLPSGRTDTQYF.

The chain is built from TRBV5-1 and TRBJ2-7, with D unresolved. The CDR3 is 15 amino acids. Germline values: CDR1 SGHRS, CDR2 YFSETQ. The germline V and J ends were trimmed by 0 bases and 2 bases, with 12 bases remaining between them. The CDR3 here is CASSLVRATTYEQYF. CDR3 sequence (DNA): TGCGCCAGCAGCTTGGTTCGGGCTACTACCTACGAGCAGTACTTC.

The chain joins TRBV11-1 to TRBJ2-5; the D is unclear. CDR3 length: 15 residues. V was trimmed by 2 bases and J by 7 bases, leaving 17 bases between them. Germline assignment: CDR1 SGHAT and CDR2 FQDESV (reference sequence). Written as DNA, the CDR3 is TGTGCCAGCAGCTTATTTCAGGCCCAGTCACCGACCCAGTACTTC. Residues: CASSLFQAQSPTQYF.

This clonotype came up a few times. At one boundary the junction diverges from the germline segment, which might be a read error. The chain combines TRBV5-7 with TRBJ2-1, with 9 bases aligning to TRBD1. TRBV5-7 belongs to the ORF category, with a function that is uncertain. The length of the CDR3 is 18 residues. The CDR3 spells CTSSLGTGMSARYNEQFF. The CDR3 DNA reads as TGTACCAGCAGCTTGGGGACAGGGATGTCGGCTAGATACAATGAGCAGTTCTTC.

V gene TRBV19 combines with J gene TRBJ1-1, with unresolved D. V gave up 1 base and J gave up 0 bases, with 9 bases separating them. Germline lookup yields CDR1 LNHDA and CDR2 SQIVND (reference sequence). CDR3 size: 15 residues. The CDR3 is CASSIGPQMNTEAFF. Written as DNA, the CDR3 is TGTGCCAGTAGTATAGGTCCGCAGATGAACACTGAAGCTTTCTTT.

This chain uses TRBV12-3 or TRBV12-4 with TRBJ1-1; possibly TRBD1 for D (5 bases). Trimming shortened V by 8 bases and J by 5 bases, and 15 bases separated the two germline ends. The CDR3 covers 13 residues. The CDR3 DNA is TGTGCCAGCGGGGGAGAGGGGCTTACTGAAGCTTTCTTT. Protein product: CASGGEGLTEAFF.

V gene TRBV4-1 combines with J gene TRBJ2-2; D uncertain. The CDR3 contains 16 residues. Looked up from germline, CDR1 is MGHRA and CDR2 is YSYEKL. V lost 0 bases to trimming and J lost 1 base, with 9 bases between them. The CDR3 nucleotides read TGCGCCAGCAGCCAAGATGGGCGTAGGAACACCGGGGAGCTGTTTTTT. This translates into CASSQDGRRNTGELFF.

The rearrangement links TRBV28 to TRBJ2-7; the D is unclear. V gave up 5 bases and J gave up 1 base, with 9 bases separating them. CDR3 length: 13 residues. Germline loops: CDR1 MDHEN, CDR2 SYDVKM. In nucleotides, the CDR3 is TGTGCCAGCAGTCCAAGTATTTCCTACGAGCAGTACTTC. Amino acid sequence: CASSPSISYEQYF.

Ten or more counts support this clonotype. The chain combines TRBV18 with TRBJ2-5; D remains ambiguous. The V end was cut by 2 bases, the J end by 2 bases, with 9 bases between. The CDR3 spans 14 residues. Looked up from germline, CDR1 is KGHSH and CDR2 is LQKENI. DNA of the CDR3: TGTGCCAGCTCACCAGGGCAGCTTCAAGAGACCCAGTACTTC. It codes for CASSPGQLQETQYF.

The V gene is TRBV11-2, the J gene TRBJ2-5; 9 positions agree with TRBD1. With the DNA end fitting TRBJ2-7 better, the J assignment may be wrong. Germline loops: CDR1 SGHAT, CDR2 FQNNGV. CDR3 size: 18 residues. CDR3 sequence: CASSLDSGTGTLSYEQYF. DNA for the CDR3: TGTGCCAGCAGCTTAGACTCCGGGACAGGGACTCTCTCCTACGAGCAGTACTTC.

The chain has TRBV6-1 and TRBJ1-1; 9 nucleotides match TRBD1. The CDR3 is 16 residues long. Germline CDR1 and CDR2: MNHNS and SASEGT. J lost 0 bases, V lost 2 bases, and 4 bases had no gene match. CDR3 sequence reads: CASSEPGQGMNTEAFF. The CDR3 DNA reads as TGTGCCAGCAGTGAACCGGGACAGGGAATGAACACTGAAGCTTTCTTT.

This clonotype has at least ten counts. CDR3 protein: CASSYNHNEQFF. DNA for the CDR3: TGTGCCAGCAGTTACAATCACAATGAGCAGTTCTTC. V is TRBV7-9 and J is TRBJ2-1; D gene uncertain. The CDR3 extends over 12 amino acids. The germline V and J ends were trimmed by 6 bases and 5 bases, with 8 bases remaining between them. Per germline, CDR1 SEHNR and CDR2 FQNEAQ (reference sequence).

This clonotype appeared a few times. V usage is TRBV11-2 and J usage is TRBJ2-5; D might be TRBD2 (6 bases). The CDR3 covers 18 residues. Germline CDR1 and CDR2: SGHAT and FQNNGV. Trimming removed 5 bases from V and 0 bases from J, with 22 bases in between. CDR3 protein: CASSPTPGTFQYQETQYF. CDR3 coding DNA: TGTGCCAGCAGCCCAACGCCAGGGACTTTTCAGTACCAAGAGACCCAGTACTTC.

This clonotype was detected ten times or more. This chain uses TRBV6-5 with TRBJ2-5, with D unclear. CDR3 length equals 13 residues. From germline, CDR1 is MNHEY and CDR2 SVGAGI. The V and J ends lost 5 bases and 2 bases respectively, with 9 bases between them. CDR3 in amino acids: CASSRPGQETQYF. Written as DNA, the CDR3 is TGTGCCAGCAGTCGCCCGGGTCAAGAGACCCAGTACTTC.

This chain joins TRBV7-9 and TRBJ2-1, with D possibly being TRBD1 or TRBD2 (7 bases each). Per germline, CDR1 SEHNR and CDR2 FQNEAQ (reference sequence). With 5 bases removed from V and 3 bases from J, the gap between germline ends came to 20 bases. The CDR3 covers 17 residues. The CDR3 DNA reads as TGTGCCAGCAGCCCCAGGGGGGGGACTACCAACTACAATGAGCAGTTCTTC. Amino acid sequence: CASSPRGGTTNYNEQFF.

V and J are TRBV6-2 or TRBV6-3 and TRBJ2-7; maybe TRBD2 (6 bases). There are 13 residues in the CDR3. Germline lookup yields CDR1 MNHEY and CDR2 SVGEGT. Trimming shortened V by 0 bases and J by 13 bases, and 16 bases separated the two germline ends. CDR3 in DNA: TGTGCCAGCAGTTACTCGGGTTGGGACTCCTTCTACTTC. This sequence encodes CASSYSGWDSFYF.